The 22 T cell receptor beta chains listed next were all sequenced from one sample in a study of spatial heterogeneity in lung cancer. TCRdb re-derived calls from the 5' RACE reads in MiXCR, one entry per CDR3 protein. The sample shows several thousand distinct CDR3 sequences, roughly 6.4% of them seen only once. Time point specified: sample taken at primary tumor resection. These TCRs are of unknown antigen specificity. Study-level points and caveats: Higher tumor mutation counts went along with higher counts of expanded intratumoral alpha and beta TCRs.

The starting material was lung tumor tissue, obtained at surgery. Every receptor here comes from a male donor with early-stage non-small cell lung cancer.

This clonotype has at least ten counts. The chain recombines TRBV7-9 with TRBJ1-1, with D tentatively TRBD1 (5 bases). Trimming left V 2 bases short and J 0 bases short, with 13 bases between. The germline CDR1 and CDR2 sequences are SEHNR and FQNEAQ (reference sequence). This CDR3 has 16 residues. The CDR3 DNA is TGTGCCAGCAGCTTAACGGGGGGGTTCATGAACACTGAAGCTTTCTTT. Protein product: CASSLTGGFMNTEAFF.

This clonotype was observed at least ten times. This chain uses TRBV20-1 with TRBJ1-2; D might be TRBD1 (6 bases). V was trimmed by 1 base and J by 1 base, leaving 22 bases between them. The CDR3 consists of 18 residues. Germline CDR1 DFQATT, CDR2 SNEGSKA (reference sequence). CDR3 DNA: TGCAGTGCTAGAGTGCGATGGGACATCCTATGGGGTAACTATGGCTACACCTTC. This translates into CSARVRWDILWGNYGYTF.

Ten or more counts support this clonotype. The rearrangement uses TRBV28 and TRBJ2-2, with D perhaps TRBD2 (6 bases). The CDR3 is 15 amino acids. Trimming removed 3 bases from V and 3 bases from J, with 11 bases in between. Per germline, CDR1 MDHEN and CDR2 SYDVKM. For the CDR3, the DNA is TGTGCCAGCAGTTTGGGGGAGCGGGACACCGGGGAGCTGTTTTTT. Protein: CASSLGERDTGELFF.

This clonotype was recorded at least ten times. The V gene is TRBV27, the J gene TRBJ1-2; 8 bases line up with TRBD1. The J segment lost 2 bases and the V segment lost 6 bases, leaving 11 bases of the junction unmatched. CDR3 length: 16 amino acids. Germline CDR1 is MNHEY and CDR2 is SMNVEV (reference sequence). CDR3 sequence: CASRPQGRGLNYGYTF. The CDR3 bases are TGTGCCAGCAGACCCCAGGGCAGGGGGCTGAACTATGGCTACACCTTC.

This chain joins TRBV7-2 and TRBJ2-7; D call uncertain. CDR3 length: 14 amino acids. CDR1 SGHTA and CDR2 FQGNSA come from the germline V gene. V was pared by 5 bases and J by 5 bases, with 16 bases between. CDR3 amino acids: CASSPPLTFHEQYF. In DNA form, the CDR3 reads TGTGCCAGCAGCCCCCCCCTGACATTTCACGAGCAGTACTTC.

Judged by abundance, this clonotype is medium-sized (0.01 to 0.1%). J is TRBJ1-4 and V is TRBV6-5; tentative D call: TRBD1 (6 bases). The ends were cut back, 5 bases at V and 8 bases at J, with 12 bases in the middle. Germline loops: CDR1 MNHEY, CDR2 SVGAGI. This CDR3 spans 13 amino acids. CDR3 coding DNA: TGTGCCAGCAGTAAACAGGGTCAGGAAAAACTGTTTTTT. Encoded protein: CASSKQGQEKLFF.

This clonotype was observed at least ten times. The chain links TRBV5-6 to TRBJ2-1; 9 bases are shared with TRBD2. The CDR3 covers 18 residues. The germline CDR1 and CDR2 sequences are SGHDT and YYEEEE. The V gene end was trimmed by 5 bases and the J gene end by 0 bases; junction bases not matched to a gene: 12. For the CDR3, the DNA is TGTGCCAGCAGACCACCGGGACTAGCAGTCAGCTCCTACAATGAGCAGTTCTTC. Amino acid sequence: CASRPPGLAVSSYNEQFF.

Judged by abundance, this clonotype is medium-sized (0.01 to 0.1%). The V gene is TRBV6-5, the J gene TRBJ2-2; 13 bases fit TRBD2. Germline V gives CDR1 MNHEY, CDR2 SVGAGI. This CDR3 has 18 amino acids. V shed 3 bases, J shed 0 bases, and the junction held 4 bases outside the gene matches. CDR3: CASSYRGLAGSNTGELFF. The CDR3 DNA is TGTGCCAGCAGTTATAGGGGACTAGCGGGATCGAACACCGGGGAGCTGTTTTTT.

This clonotype was observed a handful of times. It may be a read error: a sequence one base away is much more abundant. J is TRBJ1-1 and V is TRBV3-1; D not certain. The V gene lost 5 bases and the J gene lost 10 bases, with 14 bases spanning the gap. Germline CDR1 LGHDT, CDR2 YNNKEL (reference sequence). CDR3 length: 12 amino acids. CDR3 loop: CASSGVEGVAFF. The CDR3 nucleotides read TGTGCCAGCAGCGGAGTCGAGGGTGTAGCTTTCTTT.

This clonotype was recorded many times. The chain is built from TRBV18 and TRBJ1-1; D may be TRBD1 (5 bases). Germline-derived CDR1 and CDR2 are KGHSH and LQKENI. V was cut by 4 bases and J by 2 bases, with 8 bases left in between. CDR3 length: 13 amino acids. DNA for the CDR3: TGTGCCAGCTCACTCGACAGTAACACTGAAGCTTTCTTT. This codes for CASSLDSNTEAFF. Drawing the rest from reference TRBV18 and TRBJ1-1, the complete variable domain is NAGVMQNPRHLVRRRGQEARLRCSPMKGHSHVYWYRQLPEEGLKFMVYLQKENIIDESGMPKERFSAEFPKEGPSILRIQQVVRGDSAAYFCASSLDSNTEAFFGQGTRLTVV.

Relative to its sample, this clonotype is medium-sized. The CDR3 region is CASRSRTGKGNQPQHF. The CDR3 DNA reads as TGTGCCAGCAGATCCAGGACAGGGAAAGGCAATCAGCCCCAGCATTTT. J is TRBJ1-5 and V is TRBV2; 8 positions agree with TRBD1. The CDR3 spans 16 residues. Germline CDR1 is SNHLY and CDR2 is FYNNEI. V lost 6 bases to trimming and J lost 2 bases; unmatched junction nucleotides: 9. Supplemented by reference TRBV2 and TRBJ1-5, the full variable domain reads EPEVTQTPSHQVTQMGQEVILRCVPISNHLYFYWYRQILGQKVEFLVSFYNNEISEKSEIFDDQFSVERPDGSNFTLKIRSTKLEDSAMYFCASRSRTGKGNQPQHFGDGTRLSIL.

The chain is built from TRBV6-1 and TRBJ2-7; 8 bases align to TRBD1. Germline CDR1 MNHNS, CDR2 SASEGT. J gave up 6 bases and V 6 bases, and 7 bases lay outside the gene matches. The CDR3 has 13 residues. In nucleotides, the CDR3 is TGTGCCAGCAGGGTTAGAACAGGGGGCGAGCAGTACTTC. It yields the protein CASRVRTGGEQYF.

This clonotype was observed many times. This rearrangement joins TRBV6-1 to TRBJ2-1, with 10 positions matching TRBD2. This CDR3 has 14 amino acids. Germline assignment: CDR1 MNHNS and CDR2 SASEGT. The V gene end was trimmed by 7 bases and the J gene end by 6 bases; junction bases not matched to a gene: 6. For the CDR3, the DNA is TGTGCCAGCACGAGGGGGACTAGCGTCAATGAGCAGTTCTTC. Its translation is CASTRGTSVNEQFF.

This clonotype was seen ten or more times. The genes are TRBV7-2 and TRBJ1-5; the D is unclear. The CDR3 contains 13 residues. The germline V gene encodes CDR1 SGHTA and CDR2 FQGNSA. The V gene lost 3 bases and the J gene lost 7 bases, with 10 bases spanning the gap. CDR3 DNA sequence: TGTGCCAGCAGCTTTTCGGTAGACCAGCCCCAGCATTTT. Translation gives CASSFSVDQPQHF. Filled out from reference TRBV7-2 and TRBJ1-5, the complete variable domain reads GAGVSQSPSNKVTEKGKDVELRCDPISGHTALYWYRQSLGQGLEFLIYFQGNSAPDKSGLPSDRFSAERTGGSVSTLTIQRTQQEDSAVYLCASSFSVDQPQHFGDGTRLSIL.

Ten or more counts support this clonotype. The J gene is TRBJ2-1, the V gene TRBV6-1; 7 bases are shared with TRBD1. From germline, CDR1 is MNHNS and CDR2 SASEGT. This CDR3 region has 13 residues. The trim removed 0 bases at V and 10 bases at J, leaving 3 bases unmatched. The chain's CDR3 is CASSEAYRGEQFF. CDR3 nucleotide sequence: TGTGCCAGCAGTGAAGCCTACAGGGGAGAGCAGTTCTTC.

This clonotype was seen repeatedly, ten times or more. The rearrangement uses TRBV12-3 or TRBV12-4 and TRBJ2-1; 7 bases are a match to TRBD2. V was pared by 7 bases and J by 6 bases, with 15 bases of the junction left unmatched. CDR3 size: 16 residues. The CDR3 region is CASKPLETGGPNEQFF. In nucleotides, the CDR3 is TGTGCCAGCAAACCCCTCGAGACGGGGGGACCCAATGAGCAGTTCTTC.

This clonotype is categorized as medium-sized. CDR3 loop: CASSQGNNEQFF. CDR3 DNA sequence: TGTGCCAGCAGCCAGGGGAACAATGAGCAGTTCTTC. This chain links TRBV7-9 with TRBJ2-1; TRBD1 might be the D (6 bases). The CDR3 consists of 12 residues. The germline V and J ends were trimmed by 5 bases and 5 bases, with 7 bases remaining between them. Per the germline V gene, CDR1 is SEHNR and CDR2 is FQNEAQ (reference sequence).

This clonotype has a count of ten or more. The chain links TRBV28 to TRBJ2-1; D gene ambiguous. CDR3 length equals 12 residues. Trimming took 8 bases from V and 6 from J, leaving 11 bases between them. The germline gives CDR1 MDHEN, CDR2 SYDVKM. CDR3: CASLVPPNEQFF. CDR3 DNA sequence: TGTGCCAGCCTAGTGCCGCCCAATGAGCAGTTCTTC.

This clonotype was observed at least ten times. The V call is TRBV5-1, the J call TRBJ2-5; 8 positions match TRBD1. V dropped 6 bases and J dropped 3; count of bases not matched to a gene: 10. The CDR3 is 15 residues long. Germline assignment: CDR1 SGHRS and CDR2 YFSETQ. Here the CDR3 reads CASNRDRIIEETQYF. CDR3 bases: TGCGCCAGCAACCGGGACAGGATTATTGAAGAGACCCAGTACTTC.

By its share, this clonotype is medium-sized. CDR3 sequence (DNA): TGTGCCAGCAGCCCGACCGCAGGGACCTATGGCTACACCTTC. It encodes CASSPTAGTYGYTF. The V gene is TRBV12-3 or TRBV12-4, the J gene TRBJ1-2; perhaps TRBD1 as D (5 bases). CDR3 length: 14 amino acids. The V gene lost 6 bases and the J gene lost 4 bases, with 15 bases spanning the gap.

This clonotype rates as medium-sized. The chain combines TRBV29-1 with TRBJ2-1; D may be TRBD2 (5 bases). The CDR3 runs to 15 residues. The V gene's germline CDR1 is SQVTM and CDR2 ANQGSEA. Between the trimmed V and J ends, which lost 1 base and 1 base, there was a span of 11 bases. CDR3 loop: CSVEGLSGSYNEQFF. Written as DNA, the CDR3 is TGCAGCGTTGAAGGTCTAAGCGGTTCCTACAATGAGCAGTTCTTC.

This clonotype was counted at least ten times. V is TRBV2 and J is TRBJ2-7; tentatively, D is TRBD1 (6 bases). The V gene's germline CDR1 is SNHLY and CDR2 FYNNEI. The CDR3 contains 12 residues. V lost 2 bases, J lost 5 bases, and 7 bases lay in between. CDR3 in DNA: TGTGCCAGCAGTGAAACAGGGCACGAGCAGTACTTC. Translated: CASSETGHEQYF.